This T cell receptor beta chain was captured in a study of Tregs in tolerant kidney transplant recipients. The length of the CDR3 is 17 residues. Per germline, CDR1 SGHVS and CDR2 FNYEAQ. This clone was seen just once. Germline and junction disagree at one end, which may indicate a read error. Other DNA variants within this sample encode the same CDR3. Produced via immunoSEQ multiplex PCR; TCRdb's table is partial and in-frame only. This table has tens of thousands of clones, 75% to 95% appearing once. The genes are TRBV7-6 and TRBJ2-1, with 10 positions matching TRBD2. The sequence came from a human donor who received a combined kidney and bone marrow transplant. Sample: Tregs from blood, taken before the transplant. CDR3 nucleotide sequence: TGTGCCAGCAGTTTAGTTCCCCTAGCGGGAGCCTACAATGAGCAGTTCTTC. It is translated as CASSLVPLAGAYNEQFF.